This TCR beta chain was captured by sequencing in a study of T cells in Graves' hyperthyroidism and ophthalmopathy. Amplification of TCR beta CDR3 regions used RNA as the template. HTBI primers drove first-round RT-PCR of the TCR CDR3. TCRdb re-called the multiplex PCR reads through MiXCR, storing one row per CDR3 protein. This sample has hundreds of thousands of distinct CDR3 sequences, with just over 45% found just once. Trimming at V came to 5 bases and at J to 2 bases, leaving 6 bases not matched to a gene. In germline, CDR1 is SGHVS, CDR2 FQNEAQ. The CDR3 sequence is 15 residues long. V usage is TRBV7-8 and J usage is TRBJ1-2; 9 bases agree with TRBD1. The specimen was peripheral blood or thyroid tissue (not recorded which). The sequence derives from a woman between 18 and 29 years old with Graves' hyperthyroidism. In DNA form, the CDR3 reads TGTGCCAGCAGCAGCCGGGACAGGGAGAACTATGGCTACACCTTC. This encodes CASSSRDRENYGYTF. The full variable domain, its missing parts supplied by reference TRBV7-8 and TRBJ1-2, is GAGVSQSPRYKVAKRGQDVALRCDPISGHVSLFWYQQALGQGPEFLTYFQNEAQLDKSGLPSDRFFAERPEGSVSTLKIQRTQQEDSAVYLCASSSRDRENYGYTFGSGTRLTVV.